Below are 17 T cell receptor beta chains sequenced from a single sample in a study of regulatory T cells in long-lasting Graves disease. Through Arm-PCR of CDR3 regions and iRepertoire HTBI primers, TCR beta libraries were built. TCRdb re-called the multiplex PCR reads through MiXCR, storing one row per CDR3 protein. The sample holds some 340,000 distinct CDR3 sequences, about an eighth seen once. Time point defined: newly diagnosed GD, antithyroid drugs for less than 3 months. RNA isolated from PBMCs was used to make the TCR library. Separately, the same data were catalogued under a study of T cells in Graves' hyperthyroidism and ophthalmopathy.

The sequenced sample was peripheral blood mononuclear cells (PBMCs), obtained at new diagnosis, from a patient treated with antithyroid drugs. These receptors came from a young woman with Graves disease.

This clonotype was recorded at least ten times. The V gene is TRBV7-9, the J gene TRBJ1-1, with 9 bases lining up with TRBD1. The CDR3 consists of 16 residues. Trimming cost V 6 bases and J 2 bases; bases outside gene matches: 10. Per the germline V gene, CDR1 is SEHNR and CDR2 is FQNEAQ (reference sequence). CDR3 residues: CASRSPGTGRNTEAFF. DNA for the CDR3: TGTGCCAGCAGAAGTCCCGGGACAGGGCGAAACACTGAAGCTTTCTTT.

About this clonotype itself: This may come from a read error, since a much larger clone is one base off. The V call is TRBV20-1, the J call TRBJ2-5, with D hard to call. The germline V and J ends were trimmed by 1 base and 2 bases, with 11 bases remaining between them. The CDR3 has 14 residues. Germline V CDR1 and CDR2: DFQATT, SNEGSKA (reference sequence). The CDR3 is CSARGKPTQETQYF. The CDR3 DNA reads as TGCAGTGCTAGAGGTAAGCCGACTCAAGAGACCCAGTACTTC.

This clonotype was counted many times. This chain's CDR3 is CASSFGGSLNTEAFF. CDR3 nucleotides: TGTGCCAGCAGCTTTGGCGGCAGTCTGAACACTGAAGCTTTCTTT. The chain links TRBV5-5 to TRBJ1-1; D is unresolved. V dropped 2 bases and J dropped 0 bases, with 11 bases sitting between them. The CDR3 extends over 15 amino acids. CDR1 is SGHKS and CDR2 is YYEKEE in the germline V gene (reference sequence).

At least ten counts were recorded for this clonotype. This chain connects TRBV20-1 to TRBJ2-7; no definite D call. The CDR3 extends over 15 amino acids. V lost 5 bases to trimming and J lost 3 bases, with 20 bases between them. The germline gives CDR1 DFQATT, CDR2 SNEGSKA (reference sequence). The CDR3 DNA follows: TGCAGTGCTCCCTCTGGGCCCCAACGGGTCTACGAGCAGTACGTC. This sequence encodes CSAPSGPQRVYEQYV.

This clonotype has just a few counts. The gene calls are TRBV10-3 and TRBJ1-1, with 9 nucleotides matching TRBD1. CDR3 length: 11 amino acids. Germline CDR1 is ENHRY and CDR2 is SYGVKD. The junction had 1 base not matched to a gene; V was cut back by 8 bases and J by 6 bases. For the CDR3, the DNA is TGTGCCATCGGGACAGGGCCTGAAGCTTTCTTT. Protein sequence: CAIGTGPEAFF.

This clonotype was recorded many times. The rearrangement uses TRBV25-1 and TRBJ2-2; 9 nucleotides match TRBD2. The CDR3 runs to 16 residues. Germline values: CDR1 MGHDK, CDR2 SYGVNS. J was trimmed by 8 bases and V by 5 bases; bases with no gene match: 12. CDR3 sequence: CASSSNSGSALGELFF. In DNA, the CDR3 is TGTGCCAGCAGTTCGAATAGCGGGAGCGCTTTGGGGGAGCTGTTTTTT.

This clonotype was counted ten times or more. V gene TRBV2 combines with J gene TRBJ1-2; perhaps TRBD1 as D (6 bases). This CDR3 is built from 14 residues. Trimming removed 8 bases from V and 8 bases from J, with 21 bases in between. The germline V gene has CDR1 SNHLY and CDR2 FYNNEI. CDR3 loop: CASLRLTGMVGYTF. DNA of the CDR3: TGTGCCAGCTTACGCCTGACAGGCATGGTCGGCTACACCTTC.

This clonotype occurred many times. The CDR3 bases are TGTGCCAGCAGCCAAGTCACTAGCGGGGCCTACAATGAGCAGTTCTTC. Translation gives CASSQVTSGAYNEQFF. V gene TRBV4-2 combines with J gene TRBJ2-1; 10 nucleotides agree with TRBD2. The ends lost 1 base at V and 2 bases at J; junction bases unmatched: 2. The CDR3 totals 16 residues. From germline, CDR1 is LGHNA and CDR2 YNFKEQ.

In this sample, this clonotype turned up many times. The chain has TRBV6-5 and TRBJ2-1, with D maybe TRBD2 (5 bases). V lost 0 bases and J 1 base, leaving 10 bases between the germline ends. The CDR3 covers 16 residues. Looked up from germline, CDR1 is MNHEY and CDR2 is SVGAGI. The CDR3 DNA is TGTGCCAGCAGTTACTCGTTATGGACTTCCTACAATGAGCAGTTCTTC. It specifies CASSYSLWTSYNEQFF.

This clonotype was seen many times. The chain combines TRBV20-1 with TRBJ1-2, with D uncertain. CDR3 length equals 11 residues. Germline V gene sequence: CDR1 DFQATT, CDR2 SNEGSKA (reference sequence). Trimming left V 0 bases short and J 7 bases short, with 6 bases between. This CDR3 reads CSARDMGGYTF. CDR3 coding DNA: TGCAGTGCTAGAGATATGGGTGGCTACACCTTC.

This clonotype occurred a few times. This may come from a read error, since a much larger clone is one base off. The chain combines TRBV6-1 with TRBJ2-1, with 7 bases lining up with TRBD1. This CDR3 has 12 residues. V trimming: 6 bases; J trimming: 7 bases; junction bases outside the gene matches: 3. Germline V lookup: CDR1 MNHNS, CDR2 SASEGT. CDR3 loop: CASSIQGNEQFF. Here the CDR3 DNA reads TGTGCCAGCAGCATACAGGGGAATGAGCAGTTCTTC.

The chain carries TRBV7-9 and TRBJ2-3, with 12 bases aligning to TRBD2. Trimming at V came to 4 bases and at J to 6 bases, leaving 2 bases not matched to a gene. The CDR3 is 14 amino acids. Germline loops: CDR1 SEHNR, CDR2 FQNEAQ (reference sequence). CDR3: CASSSTSGGDTQYF. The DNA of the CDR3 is TGTGCCAGCAGCTCCACTAGCGGGGGGGATACGCAGTATTTT.

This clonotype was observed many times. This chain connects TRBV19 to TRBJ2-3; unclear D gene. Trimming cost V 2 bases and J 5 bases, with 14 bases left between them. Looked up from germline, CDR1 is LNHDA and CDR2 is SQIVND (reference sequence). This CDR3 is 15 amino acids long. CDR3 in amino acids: CASSIISDLIDTQYF. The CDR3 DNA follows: TGTGCCAGTAGTATAATAAGCGACCTGATAGATACGCAGTATTTT.

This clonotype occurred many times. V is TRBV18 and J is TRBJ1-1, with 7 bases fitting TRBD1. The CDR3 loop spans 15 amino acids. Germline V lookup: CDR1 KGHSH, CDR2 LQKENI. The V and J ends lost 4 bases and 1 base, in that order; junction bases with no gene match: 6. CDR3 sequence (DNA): TGTGCCAGCTCACGAACAGGGGATTCGAACACTGAAGCTTTCTTT. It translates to CASSRTGDSNTEAFF.

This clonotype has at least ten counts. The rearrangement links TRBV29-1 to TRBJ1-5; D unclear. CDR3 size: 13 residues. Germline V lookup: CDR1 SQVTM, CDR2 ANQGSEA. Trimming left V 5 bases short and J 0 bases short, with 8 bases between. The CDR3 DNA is TGCAGCGTTAGCGACAATAGCAATCAGCCCCAGCATTTT. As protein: CSVSDNSNQPQHF.

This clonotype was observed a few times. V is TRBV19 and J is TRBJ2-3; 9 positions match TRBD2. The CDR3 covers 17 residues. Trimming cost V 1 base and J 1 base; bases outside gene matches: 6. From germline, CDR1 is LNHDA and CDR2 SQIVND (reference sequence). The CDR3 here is CASSIGLERGGTDTQYF. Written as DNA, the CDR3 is TGTGCCAGTAGTATAGGCCTAGAGCGGGGGGGCACAGATACGCAGTATTTT.

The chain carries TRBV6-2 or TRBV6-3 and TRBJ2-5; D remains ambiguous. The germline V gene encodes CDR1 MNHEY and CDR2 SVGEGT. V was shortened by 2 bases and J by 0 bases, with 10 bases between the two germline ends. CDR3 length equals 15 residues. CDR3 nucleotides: TGTGCCAGCAGTTACAGACATTCTTACCAAGAGACCCAGTACTTC. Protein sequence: CASSYRHSYQETQYF.